This paragraph covers one TCR beta chain sequence. The target antigen is unknown. This sample was taken from a study of Ad26.COV2.S vaccination and SARS-CoV-2 variants. On the study more broadly: Donor was one of the participants in the Ad26.COV2.S arm of the COV1001 trial.

As for treatment: around 19 received Ad26.COV2.S at low or high dose, single or two shots; roughly five received placebo; per-sample allocation not given. Following the first vaccine or placebo injection, samples were taken on day 63. Only in-frame clones appear in the TCRdb table, and some are missing; sequencing was by immunoSEQ multiplex PCR. The table has around 340,000 clones, about 86% seen once. Germline assignment: CDR1 MNHEY and CDR2 SMNVEV (reference sequence). Trimming removed 6 bases at V and 4 bases at J, with 15 bases between. The CDR3 consists of 14 residues. Overall study results and limits: Recipients given vaccine exceeded placebo recipients in spike-specific TCR breadth.

The clonotype originates from a person between 18 and 59 years old who received the Ad26.COV2.S COVID-19 vaccine or a placebo. This rearrangement joins TRBV27 to TRBJ1-1; tentatively, D is TRBD1 (5 bases). The sample here was peripheral blood, taken in a trial of Ad26.COV2.S vaccine versus placebo. The CDR3 nucleotides are TGTGCCAGCAGGTATCAGGGTCGGGGCACTGAAGCTTTCTTT. It specifies CASRYQGRGTEAFF.